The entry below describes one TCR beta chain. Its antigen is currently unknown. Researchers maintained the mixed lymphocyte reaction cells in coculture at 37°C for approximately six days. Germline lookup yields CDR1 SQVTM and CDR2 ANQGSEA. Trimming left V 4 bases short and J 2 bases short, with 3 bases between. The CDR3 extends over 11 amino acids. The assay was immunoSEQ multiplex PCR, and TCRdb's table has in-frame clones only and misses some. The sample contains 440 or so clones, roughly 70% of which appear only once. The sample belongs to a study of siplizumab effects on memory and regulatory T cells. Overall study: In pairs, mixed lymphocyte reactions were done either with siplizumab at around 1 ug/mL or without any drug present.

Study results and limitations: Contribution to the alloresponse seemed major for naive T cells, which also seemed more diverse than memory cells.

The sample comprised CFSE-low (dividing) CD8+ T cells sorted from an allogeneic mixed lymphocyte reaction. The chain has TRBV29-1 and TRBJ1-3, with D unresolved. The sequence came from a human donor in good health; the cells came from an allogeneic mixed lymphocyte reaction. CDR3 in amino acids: CSVVTGNTIYF. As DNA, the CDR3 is TGCAGCGTTGTCACTGGAAACACCATATATTTT.